This T cell receptor beta chain was retrieved from a study of PD-1 blockade in classical Hodgkin lymphoma (dated by TCRdb to the early 2020s). For context, the study as a whole: Nivolumab dosing was 3 mg/kg intravenously every 2 weeks, continuing until either disease progression or unacceptable toxicity. A peripheral blood immune signature of response to PD-1 blockade in classical Hodgkin lymphoma was defined using TCR beta sequencing and CyTOF.

What the authors observed across the whole study: The study was restricted to a single clinical trial cohort, and the causes of repertoire differences, possibly disease activity or prior therapy, were left undefined. Trial patients with a complete response had baseline diversity similar to that of newly diagnosed patients, while partial responders and progressors had significantly lower diversity. A significant rise by C4D1 was seen in CD4+ but not CD8+ TCR diversity (p=0.0027 vs p=0.16), with the rise being most apparent in complete responders (p=0.02). Baseline TCR diversity was reported to be lower in newly diagnosed patients than in healthy donors, and even lower in relapsed/refractory patients. Diversity was lower in patients who began nivolumab less than 1 year after ASCT, so these patients were left out of later analyses to avoid confounding by immune reconstitution.

The Qiagen DNeasy kit was used to extract genomic DNA from unsorted PBMCs and from the negatively selected CD4+ and CD8+ fractions. TCR beta CDR3 regions were amplified by immunoSEQ multiplex PCR using primers annealing to V and J segments. A synthetic immune receptor repertoire was used to minimize amplification bias, and any remaining bias was removed computationally after sequencing. In the original analysis: Repertoire diversity was quantified as the Shannon entropy index using custom Python scripts. The unsorted, CD4+ and CD8+ repertoires were each analyzed separately, with the exception of combined analyses, where CD4+ and CD8+ sequences were merged in silico. Clonal expansion was defined as a frequency increase of at least 2-fold after treatment compared with C1D1, and clones undetected at baseline were assigned a pseudocount of 0.5. Singleton clones were defined as clones with 0 or 1 copy at C1D1, and non-singleton clones were defined as clones with 2 or more copies. Clones expanded in unsorted samples were assigned a CD4+, CD8+ or unknown annotation through matching of protein sequences in sorted samples from the same patient. Wilcoxon tests were applied to paired samples to test diversity changes from C1D1 to C4D1. TCRdb limited this immuneACCESS table to in-frame rearrangements with V and J called. A share of clones is missing; checked studies link under half to unresolved V genes, and the rest is unexplained. Clone size and V and J calls were adopted from that table, with D and trimming inferred from the DNA. For this sample the table gives around 30,000 clones, of which 65% to 80% were detected only once. The top ten clones comprise around 3.7% of the sample.

From the cysteine through the phenylalanine, the CDR3 covers 15 amino acids. Only the CDR3 portion is preserved as DNA: 45 bases, with reading frame beginning at the first base. The germline V and J ends show losses of 5 bases and 3 bases respectively, and no gene match explains 4 bases of the junction. The germline V gene sets CDR1 to MGHDK and CDR2 to SYGVNS. Regarding this clone: The clone's antigen remains unknown. No clone much larger than this one lies a single base away; base qualities are absent.

The time point label, read with the paper, signifies: cycle 4 day 1 (C4D1), after less than 7 weeks of nivolumab. All trial patients had relapsed after autologous stem cell transplantation, with cohorts A, B and C differing in prior brentuximab vedotin exposure. The trial cohort comprised around 60 patients with relapsed/refractory classical Hodgkin lymphoma whose best overall responses were complete response, partial response or progressive disease. In the multi-cohort phase II CheckMate 205 trial, trial patients received single-agent nivolumab. An independent review committee assessed best overall response by applying the 2007 International Working Group response criteria. PBMCs from the trial were collected at three points: immediately before nivolumab initiation (C1D1), and during therapy at cycle 2 day 1 and cycle 4 day 1. After peripheral blood was drawn into 8 mL Vacutainer Cell Preparation Tubes, PBMCs were isolated by centrifugation and then cryopreserved.

This receptor chain uses TRBV25-1 and TRBJ2-1; the junction holds 10 bases that match TRBD1. The sample consisted of peripheral blood mononuclear cells (PBMCs), taken before the fourth cycle of nivolumab. The receptor was isolated from a human donor with classical Hodgkin lymphoma. The nucleotides are TGTGCCAGCAGTTCGGGACAGGGGTACTACAATGAGCAGTTCTTC. This codes for CASSSGQGYYNEQFF.